This T cell receptor beta chain is drawn from a study of blood T cell repertoires in COVID-19. Study information: T cells, B-cell-depleted T cells, or PBMCs provided the cDNA or gDNA that served as material.

Trimming left V 4 bases short and J 3 bases short, with 13 bases between. The CDR3 covers 14 residues. Germline V gene sequence: CDR1 SGHNT, CDR2 YYREEE (reference sequence). The table lists this clone with a count of one. In the original processing: Scientists estimated how many nucleated cells there were by amplifying reference gene primers. The assay was immunoSEQ multiplex PCR, and TCRdb's table has in-frame clones only and misses some. The V and J calls and clone size were taken over from that table, and D and trimming were inferred from the DNA. This sample has around 330,000 clones, with about 87% found just once. Seattle's cohort entered during active infection and was followed longitudinally.

The genes are TRBV5-4 and TRBJ1-1, with D tentatively TRBD1 (5 bases). The TCR comes from a woman aged 25 to 39 with COVID-19, enrolled during active disease. The sample consisted of peripheral blood. The chain's CDR3 is CASSDPTAYTEAFF. As DNA, the CDR3 is TGTGCCAGCAGCGATCCGACAGCCTACACTGAAGCTTTCTTT.